Presented here are 14 T cell receptor beta chains from one specimen sequenced in a study of T cell responses to AZD1222 COVID-19 vaccine. The data were produced by immunoSEQ multiplex PCR, yet TCRdb's version contains in-frame clones alone and is incomplete. Here the sample spans 150,000 to 200,000 clones, roughly 92% being singletons. The material was peripheral blood, obtained on day 0 of AZD1222 vaccination. The receptor source for this set is an adult in good health.

The V call is TRBV29-1, the J call TRBJ2-5; no reliable D call. The CDR3 covers 12 residues. V was trimmed by 1 base and J by 5 bases, leaving 8 bases between them. The germline V gene encodes CDR1 SQVTM and CDR2 ANQGSEA. The CDR3 coding sequence is TGCAGCGTTGAAGGGGAAGGGGAGACCCAGTACTTC. Translating gives CSVEGEGETQYF.

The rearrangement uses TRBV5-1 and TRBJ1-2; 10 bases line up with TRBD1. CDR3 size: 16 residues. Per germline, CDR1 SGHRS and CDR2 YFSETQ. V shed 5 bases and J 0 bases; nucleotides not matched to a gene: 7. The CDR3 nucleotides are TGCGCCAGCAGGGACAGGGGGACGAATTCTAACTATGGCTACACCTTC. Its protein is CASRDRGTNSNYGYTF.

The genes are TRBV11-3 and TRBJ2-5, with TRBD1 identical over 7 bases. Germline V gene data show CDR1 as SGHNT and CDR2 as YENEEA. This CDR3 comprises 15 residues. V dropped 5 bases and J dropped 2; count of bases not matched to a gene: 8. The CDR3 sequence is CASSTHRDSQETQYF. The CDR3 region has the DNA TGTGCCAGCAGCACACACCGGGACAGTCAAGAGACCCAGTACTTC.

This chain uses TRBV4-2 with TRBJ2-1; D possibly corresponds to TRBD2 (6 bases). CDR1 LGHNA and CDR2 YNFKEQ come from the germline V gene. The CDR3 totals 14 residues. V lost 0 bases and J 7 bases, leaving 10 bases between the germline ends. CDR3 DNA: TGTGCCAGCAGCCAAGATAAGGGAGGAAATGAGCAGTTCTTC. This translates into CASSQDKGGNEQFF.

This CDR3 is CASSRGLEGTDTQYF. The CDR3 DNA follows: TGTGCCAGCAGCCGGGGACTGGAAGGCACAGATACGCAGTATTTT. V is TRBV5-4 and J is TRBJ2-3; perhaps TRBD2 as D (6 bases). V was pared by 4 bases and J by 1 base, with 13 bases between. Germline assignment: CDR1 SGHNT and CDR2 YYREEE (reference sequence). This CDR3 is built from 15 residues.

The rearrangement joins TRBV30 to TRBJ1-5; TRBD1 aligns across 7 bases. The V and J ends lost 3 bases and 6 bases, in that order; junction bases with no gene match: 8. CDR3 length: 14 residues. The germline CDR1 and CDR2 sequences are GTSNPN and SVGIG (reference sequence). The CDR3 spells CAWSGQGGGQPQHF. The CDR3 DNA reads as TGTGCCTGGAGCGGGCAGGGGGGCGGTCAGCCCCAGCATTTT.

The chain recombines TRBV27 with TRBJ2-7; 7 nucleotides line up with TRBD1. Unmatched junction bases numbered 6, after V lost 4 bases and J lost 3 bases. The CDR3 consists of 14 residues. Germline V gives CDR1 MNHEY, CDR2 SMNVEV (reference sequence). The CDR3 protein is CASSSLGQVYEQYF. Written as DNA, the CDR3 is TGTGCCAGCAGTTCCCTCGGACAGGTCTACGAGCAGTACTTC.

The CDR3 protein is CSAKRETQYF. CDR3 DNA sequence: TGCAGTGCTAAGAGAGAGACCCAGTACTTC. The chain employs TRBV20-1 and TRBJ2-5; D gene uncertain. CDR1 and CDR2 from the germline V gene are DFQATT and SNEGSKA (reference sequence). The ends were cut back, 4 bases at V and 4 bases at J, with 4 bases in the middle. The CDR3 covers 10 residues.

V gene TRBV19 combines with J gene TRBJ1-5; tentative D call: TRBD1 (5 bases). Germline-derived CDR1 and CDR2 are LNHDA and SQIVND (reference sequence). With 6 bases removed from V and 5 bases from J, the gap between germline ends came to 14 bases. The CDR3 loop spans 14 amino acids. The CDR3 loop reads CASRARGGDQPQHF. Written as DNA, the CDR3 is TGTGCCAGTAGAGCAAGGGGAGGGGATCAGCCCCAGCATTTT.

The chain employs TRBV2 and TRBJ2-2, with D possibly TRBD2 on 5 matching bases. With 1 base removed from V and 0 bases from J, the gap between germline ends came to 15 bases. This CDR3 is built from 18 residues. Germline V CDR1 and CDR2: SNHLY, FYNNEI. For the CDR3, the DNA is TGTGCCAGCAGTGAAGTGGCGACTACCGCCACGAACACCGGGGAGCTGTTTTTT. This encodes CASSEVATTATNTGELFF.

As DNA, the CDR3 is TGTGCCAGCTCACCATTGGACAGCACAGATACGCAGTATTTT. It translates to CASSPLDSTDTQYF. The chain combines TRBV18 with TRBJ2-3; no reliable D call. Trimming removed 2 bases from V and 0 bases from J, with 6 bases in between. This CDR3 region has 14 residues. The germline gives CDR1 KGHSH, CDR2 LQKENI.

J is TRBJ1-2 and V is TRBV7-2; D ambiguous. Germline loops: CDR1 SGHTA, CDR2 FQGNSA. There are 14 residues in the CDR3. The V and J ends lost 2 bases and 3 bases respectively, with 10 bases between them. CDR3 bases: TGTGCCAGCAGCTTACGTTTTACAGACTATGGCTACACCTTC. This translates into CASSLRFTDYGYTF. The variable domain in full, with the rest retrieved from reference TRBV7-2 and TRBJ1-2, is GAGVSQSPSNKVTEKGKDVELRCDPISGHTALYWYRQSLGQGLEFLIYFQGNSAPDKSGLPSDRFSAERTGGSVSTLTIQRTQQEDSAVYLCASSLRFTDYGYTFGSGTRLTVV.

The V gene is TRBV4-1, the J gene TRBJ1-6; D call uncertain. Trimming took off 1 base at V and 10 bases at J, with 8 bases between the two ends. The CDR3 extends over 13 amino acids. Germline assignment: CDR1 MGHRA and CDR2 YSYEKL. CDR3 bases: TGCGCCAGCAGCCAAGTCCTACTATCACCCCTCCACTTT. It is translated as CASSQVLLSPLHF.

The chain combines TRBV19 with TRBJ1-2, with 10 positions matching TRBD1. Losses at the gene ends were 5 bases for V and 6 bases for J; bases not matched to a gene: 15. Germline V CDR1 and CDR2: LNHDA, SQIVND (reference sequence). The CDR3 sequence is 17 residues long. The CDR3 sequence: CASSVGQGVAGLDGYTF. The CDR3 region has the DNA TGTGCCAGTAGTGTCGGACAGGGGGTTGCGGGTCTGGATGGCTACACCTTC.